This T cell receptor (beta chain) is from a study of preoperative IRX-2 immunotherapy in early breast cancer. The treatment: preoperative locoregional IRX-2 cytokine immunotherapy. Samples came from a phase Ib trial of preoperative locoregional IRX-2 cytokine immunotherapy. Assay used: immunoSEQ multiplex PCR; TCRdb lists only in-frame clones, some missing. The sample contains 35,000 to 55,000 clones, roughly 95% of which appear only once. The junction had 4 bases not matched to a gene; V was cut back by 5 bases and J by 4 bases. The CDR3 runs to 13 residues. Germline CDR1 reads SGHTA; CDR2 reads FQGNSA.

The material was tumor tissue, obtained after IRX-2 immunotherapy. This chain connects TRBV7-2 to TRBJ2-5, with 7 positions matching TRBD1. The source is a human donor with breast cancer. Here the CDR3 reads CASSQWTGETQYF. CDR3 nucleotides: TGTGCCAGCAGCCAGTGGACAGGAGAGACCCAGTACTTC. Together with reference TRBV7-2 and TRBJ2-5, the CDR3 gives the full variable domain: GAGVSQSPSNKVTEKGKDVELRCDPISGHTALYWYRQSLGQGLEFLIYFQGNSAPDKSGLPSDRFSAERTGGSVSTLTIQRTQQEDSAVYLCASSQWTGETQYFGPGTRLLVL.